This T cell receptor beta chain was captured in a study of identical twins (dated by TCRdb to 2016 to 2017). Context from the whole study: To test whether fetal clonotypes persist, this study deep-sequenced TCR alpha and beta repertoires from monozygotic twins, from unrelated adults of various ages, and from cord blood. To rule out contamination, the twin experiments were replicated at different times with different library preparation protocols.

CDR1 LGHDT and CDR2 YNNKEL were looked up in the germline V gene (reference sequence). The V end loses 6 bases and the J end loses 4 bases, and a stretch of 15 bases separates them. The CDR3 starts with the cysteine, ends with the phenylalanine, and has 14 residues. Only the CDR3 portion is preserved as DNA: 42 bases, with reading frame beginning at the first base. Library construction relied on 5' RACE. Reads for this sample came from an Illumina HiSeq 2000. A universal primer binding site was added through template switching, and the final cDNA carried a unique molecular identifier so that TCR cDNA molecules could be counted accurately. First-strand cDNA for TCR alpha and beta chains was synthesized from specific primers in the conserved constant-segment region. To control for contamination, every cDNA library carried two barcodes: a SMART-Mk sample barcode plus Illumina barcodes. TruSeq adapter sequences along with Illumina sample barcodes were introduced in two successive PCR steps. The Illumina HiSeq platform was used with custom primers to sequence TCR alpha and beta cDNA libraries. For the original study's pipeline: Raw reads were processed with MiGEC to extract unique molecular identifiers, and MiXCR was used to determine CDR3 positions. Recombination models were inferred per individual with the repgenHMM and IGoR tools using an EM algorithm. The analysis of shared clonotypes was done with the tcR package in R, with sharing normalized by the product of cloneset sizes. Out-of-frame nonproductive sequences were analyzed to study raw recombination free of thymic and clonal selection effects. TCRdb applied fastp at Q25 and MiXCR to the public reads, then kept only in-frame beta chains. Every CDR3 protein is listed once, alongside the most common genes and DNA of its rows. The V and J calls come from TCRdb's annotation, not from the publication. The sample table records 500,000 to 600,000 distinct CDR3 sequences; under 25% of these occur just once. The top ten clones comprise about 0.91% of the sample.

All donors were healthy Caucasians. The twin cohort consisted of three pairs of female monozygotic twins, all aged roughly 18 to 29 years. Positive isolation kits from Invitrogen were used to isolate CD4+ and CD8+ T cell populations. The full study reports these points: Compared with coincidental sharing between unrelated individuals, out-of-frame TCR alpha sequences shared between twins showed an excess of sequences with low generation probability. Invariant T cells such as MAIT and iNKT could partly confound zero-insertion analyses, though diverse VJ usage argued against this for most clonotypes. A weaker excess of twin sharing was found in beta out-of-frame sequences because the signal-to-noise ratio was lowered by fewer shared sequences. Conclusions relied on cross-sectional statistical analysis, since the same donors could not be followed over many years. Abundant cord blood beta clonotypes carried fewer insertions; young adult naive repertoires showed a weaker similar trend, while memory repertoires showed none. In monozygotic twins, recombination models systematically underestimated out-of-frame TCR alpha sharing, but the models matched the sharing seen between unrelated individuals.

Ten or more counts support this clonotype. Its antigen remains unidentified. No base qualities exist here, and no much larger clone lies one base off it. This sample also belongs to another study, concerning T cells expressing NK-cell markers. The second study reports: TCR beta-chain repertoires were profiled in sorted CD3+CD56+NKG2C+, CD3+CD56+NKG2C- and CD3+CD56-NKG2C+ T-cell subsets from about 8 donors. Among the eight sequenced donors, seven were HCMV-seropositive and one was HCMV-seronegative. In several experiments an anti-gammadeltaTCR antibody was added to restrict sorting to alphabetaTCR-expressing T cells. In 5 to 7 donors, the dominant CD3+CD56+NKG2C+ clonotypes ranked among the top 10 CD8+ clonotypes, making up about 1.0-7.0% of CD8+ T cells. Those dominant clonotypes were again the most abundant among CD3+CD56-NKG2C+ cells in a few donors, at about 25-60.1%. It remained unclear whether the expanded NKG2C-expressing T cell clones were specific for HCMV antigens. The study sequenced eight donors, all healthy volunteers chosen at random: three men and five women. HCMV serostatus was determined by detecting HCMV-specific IgG in serum with a commercial ELISA kit. Reads were demultiplexed and grouped by UMI with MIGEC, and clonotypes were assembled and quantified with MiTCR. Only TCR cDNA sequences supported by at least two reads were kept to exclude erroneous sequences. The tcR package was used for downstream repertoire analysis, and clonotypes were matched across fractions by CDR3 nucleotide sequence plus V segment. VDJmatch was used to annotate antigen specificity against VDJdb, with one amino acid substitution allowed in CDR3.

Sequencing was carried out using CD4+ T cells sorted from blood. The receptor's source is a woman between 18 and 29 years old in good health. The chain is encoded by TRBV3-1 joined to TRBJ2-5, with no reliable assignment of the D segment. The CDR3 loop reads CASRRSSTSETQYF. The nucleotide sequence reads as follows: TGTGCCAGCAGGCGGAGCAGTACTTCAGAGACCCAGTACTTC.